A selection of T cell receptor beta chains follows, all from one sample in a study of CD8+CD57+ T cells in acquired aplastic anemia. MiXCR, run by TCRdb on the reads, gives a single entry per CDR3 protein. The profile shows 35,000 to 45,000 distinct CDR3 sequences, about 70% of them singletons. Sequences were obtained from sorted CD4+, CD8+, or CD8+CD57+ T cells (not recorded which) from PBMCs. These receptors all stem from a human donor in good health, serving as a control. The conserved cysteine and the conserved F or W are not part of the CDR3 here.

v_call: TRBV20-1
j_call: TRBJ2-7
cdr3_aa: SAGRNRPYEQY

v_call: TRBV24-1
j_call: TRBJ2-3
cdr3_aa: ATSESLPDTQY

v_call: TRBV2
j_call: TRBJ1-3
cdr3_aa: ASTSEGNTIY

v_call: TRBV12-5
j_call: TRBJ1-2
cdr3_aa: ASGLAGPSLYT

v_call: TRBV7-8
j_call: TRBJ2-3
cdr3_aa: ASSLDLRSDTQY

v_call: TRBV30
j_call: TRBJ1-2
cdr3_aa: AWSVGDLGGYT

v_call: TRBV7-6
j_call: TRBJ2-5
cdr3_aa: ASSDRPDQETQY

v_call: TRBV11-1
j_call: TRBJ1-1
cdr3_aa: ASSYRRTEAF

v_call: TRBV20-1
j_call: TRBJ1-4
cdr3_aa: SARVNRGANEKLF

v_call: TRBV24-1
j_call: TRBJ2-3
cdr3_aa: ATSDPRGTQY